This entry is about one T cell receptor (beta chain). Its antigen is still unknown. From germline, CDR1 is SGHAT and CDR2 FQNNGV. The CDR3 sequence is 15 residues long. Losses at the gene ends were 5 bases for V and 3 bases for J; bases not matched to a gene: 6. The data derive from a study of cytomegalovirus exposure and HLA in healthy donors. Method: immunoSEQ multiplex PCR; TCRdb's copy keeps in-frame clones and lacks some. The table has 150,000 to 160,000 clones, around 88% seen once. Study-wide points: Investigators reported over 150 TCR beta chains as tied to cytomegalovirus. In vitro work confirmed that a few CMV-associated chains recognize CMV antigens. Some public TCRs appeared in many individuals, while most sequences were rare.

The sequence was collected from a man in his late teens or twenties in good health and CMV-seropositive. The chain uses TRBV11-2 and TRBJ2-3, with 9 bases that match TRBD2. The sequencing input was PBMCs. The DNA for the CDR3 is TGTGCCAGCAGCCGCGGGACTAGCACGACAGATACGCAGTATTTT. As protein: CASSRGTSTTDTQYF.